Listed here is a single T cell receptor beta chain. Its antigen remains unknown. The PCR used 60 Vbeta and 13 Jbeta primers. The data were produced by immunoSEQ multiplex PCR, yet TCRdb's version contains in-frame clones alone and is incomplete. The sample yields about 140,000 clones, more than 75% seen once. The sample is drawn from a study of cytomegalovirus exposure and HLA in healthy donors. General study points: More clonal expansion characterized HLA-associated TCR beta chains than equally common others in a later analysis. Using a false discovery rate of 0.05, a later analysis showed that approximately 16,000 TCR beta sequences were associated with HLA alleles.

This receptor was identified in a man aged 45 to 65 in good health and CMV-seronegative. Specimen: PBMCs.

The CDR3 bases are TGCGCCAGCAGCTCTACTAGCGTCCTCCAAGAGACCCAGTACTTC. This translates into CASSSTSVLQETQYF. The chain recombines TRBV5-1 with TRBJ2-5; 7 bases map to TRBD2. The length of the CDR3 is 15 residues. Germline CDR1 is SGHRS and CDR2 is YFSETQ. Germline trimming cut 3 bases from V and 1 base from J; bases unmatched to any gene: 6.